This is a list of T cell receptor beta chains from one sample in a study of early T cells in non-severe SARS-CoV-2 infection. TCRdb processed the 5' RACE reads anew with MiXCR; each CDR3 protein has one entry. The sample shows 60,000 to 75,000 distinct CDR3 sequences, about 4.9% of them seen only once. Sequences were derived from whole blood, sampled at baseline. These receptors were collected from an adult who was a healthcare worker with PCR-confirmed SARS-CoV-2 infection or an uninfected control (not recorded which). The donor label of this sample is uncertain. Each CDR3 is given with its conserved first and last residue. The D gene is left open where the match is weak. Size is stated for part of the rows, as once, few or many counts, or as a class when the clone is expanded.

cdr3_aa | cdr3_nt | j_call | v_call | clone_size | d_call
CASSSTLNTGELFF | TGTGCCAGCAGCTCGACATTGAACACCGGGGAGCTGTTTTTT | TRBJ2-2 | TRBV6-4 | few | .
CASSLASGTSGGAPFF | TGTGCCAGCAGCTTAGCCTCCGGGACTAGCGGGGGGGCCCCGTTCTTC | TRBJ2-1 | TRBV7-3 | many | TRBD2
CASSLAEGTGFREQYF | TGTGCCAGCAGCTTAGCGGAAGGGACAGGGTTTCGCGAGCAGTACTTC | TRBJ2-7 | TRBV11-2 | many | TRBD1
CASSLGTGTSGANVLTF | TGTGCCAGCAGCCTAGGGACAGGGACCTCTGGGGCCAACGTCCTGACTTTC | TRBJ2-6 | TRBV9 | . | TRBD1
CASSKTPGQGHNQPQHF | TGCGCCAGCAGCAAAACCCCGGGACAGGGACACAATCAGCCCCAGCATTTT | TRBJ1-5 | TRBV5-1 | few | TRBD1
CASSLSGGLTNTGELFF | TGTGCCAGCAGTTTATCGGGGGGACTTACGAACACCGGGGAGCTGTTTTTT | TRBJ2-2 | TRBV28 | . | TRBD2
CASSLDGGTDTQYF | TGTGCCAGCAGCTTGGACGGGGGGACAGATACGCAGTATTTT | TRBJ2-3 | TRBV7-8 | many | TRBD2
CASSGDEQYF | TGTGCCAGCAGCGGGGACGAGCAGTACTTC | TRBJ2-7 | TRBV28 | . | .
CASSLDGSYNSPLHF | TGTGCCAGCAGCTTAGACGGATCCTATAATTCACCCCTCCACTTT | TRBJ1-6 | TRBV7-3 | many | .
CASSLDPSRANVLTF | TGTGCCAGCAGCTTAGACCCTTCTAGGGCCAACGTCCTGACTTTC | TRBJ2-6 | TRBV11-2 | many | .
CSATGTSGALTGELFF | TGCAGTGCAACCGGGACTAGCGGGGCCCTCACCGGGGAGCTGTTTTTT | TRBJ2-2 | TRBV20-1 | many | TRBD2
CVSSPWETGNTEAFF | TGTGTCAGCAGCCCGTGGGAAACAGGGAACACTGAAGCTTTCTTT | TRBJ1-1 | TRBV28 | few | .
CASSLRDGRSTYEQYF | TGTGCCAGCAGCCTCCGGGACGGTCGTTCAACCTACGAGCAGTACTTC | TRBJ2-7 | TRBV28 | . | .
CASSLEFRAEGNTIYF | TGTGCCAGCAGTTTAGAGTTTCGGGCCGAAGGAAACACCATATATTTT | TRBJ1-3 | TRBV12-3/TRBV12-4 | . | .
CAIRGLQQRVQFF | TGTGCCATCAGGGGACTCCAGCAGCGGGTGCAGTTCTTC | TRBJ2-1 | TRBV10-3 | many | .
CASTTPPKLAGGLETQYF | TGTGCCAGCACTACACCCCCGAAGCTAGCGGGGGGCCTCGAGACCCAGTACTTC | TRBJ2-5 | TRBV6-5 | many | TRBD2
CASRLAGIDYEQYF | TGTGCAAGTCGCTTAGCGGGTATAGACTACGAGCAGTACTTC | TRBJ2-7 | TRBV12-2 | many | .
CASSYAGLAGGSGDTQYF | TGTGCCAGCAGTTACGCTGGGCTAGCGGGGGGCTCGGGAGATACGCAGTATTTT | TRBJ2-3 | TRBV6-6 | . | TRBD2
CASRWTGNTEAFF | TGTGCCAGCAGATGGACGGGGAACACTGAAGCTTTCTTT | TRBJ1-1 | TRBV6-1 | . | .
CASAQGAYEQYF | TGCGCCAGCGCCCAGGGGGCCTACGAGCAGTACTTC | TRBJ2-7 | TRBV5-1 | few | TRBD1
CASRLGDTQYF | TGTGCCAGCAGATTAGGAGATACGCAGTATTTT | TRBJ2-3 | TRBV12-3/TRBV12-4 | . | .
CASSWTNGLAEAFF | TGTGCCAGCAGTTGGACAAACGGCCTGGCTGAAGCTTTCTTT | TRBJ1-1 | TRBV6-2/TRBV6-3 | many | .
CASSLSSSEQFF | TGTGCCAGCAGCTTATCTTCCAGTGAGCAGTTCTTC | TRBJ2-1 | TRBV13 | many | .
CASSQDRKAHQPQHF | TGTGCCAGCAGCCAAGATCGGAAGGCGCATCAGCCCCAGCATTTT | TRBJ1-5 | TRBV4-2 | many | .
CASSSHVAGYEQYF | TGTGCCAGCAGTTCCCACGTCGCGGGCTACGAGCAGTACTTC | TRBJ2-7 | TRBV28 | few | .
CASSIDRMVSGELFF | TGTGCCAGCAGTATAGACAGGATGGTATCCGGGGAGCTGTTTTTT | TRBJ2-2 | TRBV5-4 | few | .
CASSQSSQEETQYF | TGCGCCAGCAGTCAATCCTCCCAGGAAGAGACCCAGTACTTC | TRBJ2-5 | TRBV23-1 | . | .
CASSQERRGGLFSDTQYF | TGCGCCAGCAGCCAAGAGCGGCGGGGGGGCCTTTTCTCAGATACGCAGTATTTT | TRBJ2-3 | TRBV4-3 | . | TRBD2
CASTTPGDETQYF | TGCGCCAGCACGACCCCCGGGGACGAAACGCAGTATTTT | TRBJ2-3 | TRBV10-1 | many | .
CAWSGRTYWGTEAFF | TGTGCCTGGAGTGGTCGGACATACTGGGGGACTGAAGCTTTCTTT | TRBJ1-1 | TRBV30 | . | .
CASTIRQATNSPLHF | TGTGCCAGCACCATTAGACAGGCTACAAATTCACCCCTCCACTTT | TRBJ1-6 | TRBV12-3/TRBV12-4 | . | .
CASSQDYGFYEQYF | TGTGCCAGCAGCCAAGATTACGGCTTCTACGAGCAGTACTTC | TRBJ2-7 | TRBV14 | few | .
CASSRKGQVSSYEQYF | TGTGCCAGCAGCCGGAAGGGACAGGTGAGCTCCTACGAGCAGTACTTC | TRBJ2-7 | TRBV3-1 | . | TRBD1
CASSYAGEQYEQYF | TGTGCCAGCAGTTACGCGGGGGAACAATACGAGCAGTACTTC | TRBJ2-7 | TRBV6-6 | many | TRBD2
CASSLLGVVGTGELFF | TGTGCCAGCAGCCTGCTGGGGGTTGTGGGCACCGGGGAGCTGTTTTTT | TRBJ2-2 | TRBV5-6 | . | .
CASSSIQDRGRQPQHF | TGTGCCAGCAGTTCTATCCAGGACAGGGGGAGACAGCCCCAGCATTTT | TRBJ1-5 | TRBV28 | few | TRBD1
CAWRQNTEAFF | TGTGCCTGGCGTCAGAACACTGAAGCTTTCTTT | TRBJ1-1 | TRBV30 | many | .
CASSASQGISETQYF | TGTGCCAGCAGCGCCAGTCAGGGGATATCAGAGACCCAGTACTTC | TRBJ2-5 | TRBV9 | many | .
CASRGGGTVNTEAFF | TGTGCCAGCAGGGGAGGGGGCACCGTGAACACTGAAGCTTTCTTT | TRBJ1-1 | TRBV2 | few | TRBD1
CASRAGQHYNYGYTF | TGTGCCAGCAGGGCTGGGCAGCATTATAACTATGGCTACACCTTC | TRBJ1-2 | TRBV12-3/TRBV12-4 | many | .
CASSLALNTEAFF | TGTGCCAGCAGTCTAGCATTGAACACTGAAGCTTTCTTT | TRBJ1-1 | TRBV7-9 | medium-sized | .
CSAKDRGTDTQYF | TGCAGTGCTAAAGACAGGGGGACAGATACGCAGTATTTT | TRBJ2-3 | TRBV20-1 | many | TRBD1
CASSQSLPPRGEKLFF | TGCGCCAGCAGCCAATCACTTCCCCCGAGAGGGGAAAAACTGTTTTTT | TRBJ1-4 | TRBV4-3 | few | .
CASSLQGGVTEAFF | TGTGCCAGCAGTCTACAGGGGGGAGTCACTGAAGCTTTCTTT | TRBJ1-1 | TRBV12-3/TRBV12-4 | many | TRBD1
CASSTQGAGGYTF | TGTGCCAGCAGTACTCAGGGGGCTGGAGGCTACACCTTC | TRBJ1-2 | TRBV6-1 | many | TRBD1
CSVVSWSGRNIQYF | TGCAGCGTTGTCTCTTGGTCGGGTCGAAACATTCAGTACTTC | TRBJ2-4 | TRBV29-1 | . | .
CASSLRGADGYTF | TGTGCCAGCAGCTTACGGGGGGCGGATGGCTACACCTTC | TRBJ1-2 | TRBV11-2 | many | .
CASSPPGLAGGPDTQYF | TGTGCCAGCTCACCACCGGGACTAGCGGGGGGGCCAGATACGCAGTATTTT | TRBJ2-3 | TRBV18 | many | TRBD2
CASSWGGRAYEQYF | TGTGCCAGCAGTTGGGGAGGGAGGGCCTACGAGCAGTACTTC | TRBJ2-7 | TRBV6-5 | many | TRBD2
CASSLSRGTDTQYF | TGTGCCAGCAGCTTATCGAGGGGCACAGATACGCAGTATTTT | TRBJ2-3 | TRBV7-2 | . | .
CASSATPGSFYEQYF | TGCGCCAGCAGCGCAACCCCGGGATCCTTTTACGAGCAGTACTTC | TRBJ2-7 | TRBV5-1 | many | .
CASSRGQGARGSPLHF | TGTGCCAGCAGCCGGGGACAGGGGGCGCGGGGTTCACCCCTCCACTTT | TRBJ1-6 | TRBV7-2 | many | TRBD1
CASSLFESATDTQYF | TGTGCCAGCAGCTTATTCGAGTCTGCTACAGATACGCAGTATTTT | TRBJ2-3 | TRBV7-6 | . | .
CATSVTGQSTDTQYF | TGTGCCACCAGTGTAACAGGGCAAAGCACAGATACGCAGTATTTT | TRBJ2-3 | TRBV24-1 | many | .
CASSPTGLNEKLFF | TGTGCCAGCAGCCCTACAGGACTTAATGAAAAACTGTTTTTT | TRBJ1-4 | TRBV7-9 | many | .
CASTGASGSTYNSPLHF | TGTGCCAGCACTGGGGCGTCAGGGAGCACCTATAATTCACCCCTCCACTTT | TRBJ1-6 | TRBV5-5 | few | .
CASSPNRDRVSTEAFF | TGTGCCAGCAGTCCGAACCGGGACAGGGTCTCCACTGAAGCTTTCTTT | TRBJ1-1 | TRBV12-3/TRBV12-4 | many | TRBD1
CATHGDSSGYNTEAFF | TGTGCCACCCACGGGGACAGTTCTGGGTATAACACTGAAGCTTTCTTT | TRBJ1-1 | TRBV6-2/TRBV6-3 | few | TRBD1
CASSPHGGPFGYTF | TGTGCCAGCTCACCCCACGGGGGTCCTTTCGGCTACACCTTC | TRBJ1-2 | TRBV18 | . | .